This TCR beta chain comes out of a study of immune heterogeneity within non-small cell lung tumors (dated by TCRdb to the late 2010s). About the investigation overall: Histology comprised several squamous cell carcinomas, 10 non-squamous carcinomas and 1 tumor not otherwise specified. TCR repertoires were analyzed from 55 to 70 tumor loci of some 16 patients, whereas transcriptome data were available for only 40 or so loci from approximately eleven patients. The study combined whole-exome sequencing, RNA-seq and TCR beta repertoire sequencing of multiple spatially distinct regions from each NSCLC tumor to examine intratumoral immune heterogeneity. For mutant peptides 8 to 11 amino acids long, netMHCpan-3.0 predicted neoantigen binding to the HLA alleles of each patient. Overall results and qualifications from the work: Within a patient, the same dominant CDR3B clonotypes appeared at multiple loci, but different tumor locations also contained unique high-frequency clones. High-frequency TCR beta clonotypes were largely distinct between individual patients. A statistically significant but moderate positive correlation (R roughly 0.33) was observed between local T-cell repertoire clonality and local tumor mutational burden.

For the TCR template, genomic DNA was extracted from bulk tumor tissue, and approximately 600 ng of gDNA was amplified for each sample. During surgery, several biopsies were collected from each primary tumor and placed as far from one another as possible within the tumor mass. The study cohort was described as untreated, and the patients were newly diagnosed NSCLC cases having curative surgery. The donor group was made up of 15 or so newly diagnosed non-small cell lung cancer patients undergoing surgery with curative intent. The resected tumor masses were reviewed by two independent pathologists. Only DNA and RNA samples of high quality went on to sequencing. The sample holds many counts of this clonotype. Its antigen is currently not known. Base quality data are lacking; no much larger clone is found one base away. V loses 3 bases at its end and J loses 8 bases; junction bases beyond the gene matches: 15. For CDR1 and CDR2, the germline V gene lists MGHRA and YSYEKL. CDR3 length: 18 amino acids, cysteine to phenylalanine. Solely the CDR3 DNA is kept, with 54 bases framed from the first base.

A multiplex PCR system amplified the TCR beta CDR3 region, with a first 10-cycle round using 32 V-gene forward and 13 J-gene reverse primers. A QIAGEN Multiplex PCR Kit was used for first-round PCR, and the primer sequences were filed in Chinese patent CN105087789A. Illumina universal primers were added in a second PCR round performed with the Phusion High-Fidelity PCR Kit. The TCR libraries underwent paired-end sequencing with a read length of 151 bp on the Illumina HiSeq X Ten platform. Regarding the original processing steps: Cutadapt removed reads without multiplex PCR primers, PEAR merged read pairs, and MiXCR with default settings called CDR3 regions. Repertoire diversity was assessed by Shannon entropy, and clonality was calculated as one minus the Shannon entropy divided by the ln of the count of productive unique sequences. A clonotype counted as a dominant or high-frequency T-cell clone when its frequency was 0.5% or higher. Clones were called with MiXCR by TCRdb after fastp trimmed the public reads at Q25, and only in-frame beta chains were retained. Every CDR3 protein is listed once, alongside the most common genes and DNA of its rows. TCRdb's processing, not the study's, gives the V and J calls here. The sample table holds about 3,100 distinct CDR3 sequences, of which roughly 17% were seen once. The top ten hold under 20% of the sample.

The sequence was obtained from a man aged 50 to 60 with non-small cell lung cancer. Recombination linked TRBV4-1 to TRBJ2-1, and TRBD2 aligns with 11 junction nucleotides. Material for sequencing was lung tumor tissue. The encoded CDR3 is CASSHPPKPLAGDYEQFF. The DNA sequence reads TGCGCCAGCAGCCACCCCCCCAAACCACTAGCGGGAGACTATGAGCAGTTCTTC.